This T cell receptor (beta chain) was profiled in a study of identifying expanded T cells in peripheral blood. Whole-study findings and limits: Across healthy donors, higher total template counts meant significantly greater roughly 2-week count variance. Differentially abundant clones: about 1.2 between replicates, around 16 at roughly 2 weeks, 19 at four.

After removal of 4 bases from V and 1 base from J, the junction contained 7 bases not matched to a gene. The CDR3 length is 16 residues. CDR1 is MDHEN and CDR2 is SYDVKM in the germline V gene. Concerning this clone itself: Its antigen is undetermined.

Repertoires were generated with immunoSEQ multiplex PCR, while TCRdb's copy carries only in-frame clones and drops some. The table includes about 110,000 clones, 88% detected once. The chain joins TRBV28 to TRBJ2-4, with 7 bases matching TRBD1. Sample: blood. The clonotype originates from a person aged 18 to 70 in good health. CDR3 protein: CASSSEGALAKNIQYF. In DNA form, the CDR3 reads TGTGCCAGCAGTTCTGAGGGGGCTCTGGCCAAAAACATTCAGTACTTC.